The next 15 T cell receptor beta chains were all read from a single sample in a study of blood T cell repertoires in COVID-19. Only in-frame clones appear in the TCRdb table, and some are missing; sequencing was by immunoSEQ multiplex PCR. The sample yields 200,000 to 250,000 clones, 80% to 85% seen once. The material sequenced was peripheral blood. Receptors were obtained from a man aged 30 to 39 with active or convalescent COVID-19.

The V and J genes are TRBV27 and TRBJ1-4, with D unclear. This CDR3 comprises 13 residues. Trimming took off 4 bases at V and 6 bases at J, with 9 bases between the two ends. CDR1 is MNHEY and CDR2 is SMNVEV in the germline V gene (reference sequence). CDR3 loop: CASSSGYYEKLFF. CDR3 in DNA: TGTGCCAGCAGTTCAGGATACTATGAAAAACTGTTTTTT.

The chain employs TRBV2 and TRBJ1-6, with TRBD1 matching over 10 bases. The CDR3 contains 16 residues. Unmatched junction bases numbered 3, after V lost 2 bases and J lost 5 bases. Per germline, CDR1 SNHLY and CDR2 FYNNEI. The DNA of the CDR3 is TGTGCCAGCAGTGAAATGGGACAGGGGAATAATTCACCCCTCCACTTT. It is translated as CASSEMGQGNNSPLHF.

This clone was counted once. This chain connects TRBV13 to TRBJ2-7, with D maybe TRBD2 (6 bases). Germline-derived CDR1 and CDR2 are PRHDT and FYEKMQ (reference sequence). The CDR3 runs to 13 residues. Trimming left V 5 bases short and J 5 bases short, with 13 bases between. The CDR3, as DNA: TGTGCCAGCAGCCGTGGGGGGTCCAACGAGCAGTACTTC. Residues: CASSRGGSNEQYF. The variable domain in full, completed from reference TRBV13 and TRBJ2-7, reads AAGVIQSPRHLIKEKRETATLKCYPIPRHDTVYWYQQGPGQDPQFLISFYEKMQSDKGSIPDRFSAQQFSDYHSELNMSSLELGDSALYFCASSRGGSNEQYFGPGTRLTVT.

This chain connects TRBV5-1 to TRBJ2-2; 10 bases agree with TRBD2. V trimming: 3 bases; J trimming: 5 bases; junction bases outside the gene matches: 19. Germline CDR1 is SGHRS and CDR2 is YFSETQ. The CDR3 is 20 residues long. The DNA of the CDR3 is TGCGCCAGCAGCTCGGGCCACCGGACTAGCGGAGCGGGGGATACCGGGGAGCTGTTTTTT. Its protein product is CASSSGHRTSGAGDTGELFF.

This sequence joins TRBV30 and TRBJ1-4; D gene uncertain. Germline V gives CDR1 GTSNPN, CDR2 SVGIG (reference sequence). This CDR3 has 12 amino acids. Trimming shortened V by 8 bases and J by 5 bases, and 12 bases separated the two germline ends. The CDR3 is CAGRRGNEKLFF. CDR3 nucleotides: TGTGCCGGCCGCCGCGGGAATGAAAAACTGTTTTTT.

V usage is TRBV6-4 and J usage is TRBJ2-2, with 11 bases matching TRBD2. This CDR3 is built from 15 residues. V shed 3 bases and J 4 bases; nucleotides not matched to a gene: 1. CDR1 MRHNA and CDR2 SNTAGT come from the germline V gene. The CDR3 region is CASSDTSGSTGELFF. Written as DNA, the CDR3 is TGTGCCAGCAGTGATACTAGCGGGAGCACCGGGGAGCTGTTTTTT.

The gene calls are TRBV7-2 and TRBJ2-3; TRBD2 matches 9 bases. Losses at the gene ends were 5 bases for V and 4 bases for J; bases not matched to a gene: 7. The CDR3 sequence is 15 residues long. The germline CDR1 and CDR2 sequences are SGHTA and FQGNSA. CDR3 protein: CASSRPAGGSDTQYF. CDR3 bases: TGTGCCAGCAGCCGCCCAGCGGGGGGATCAGATACGCAGTATTTT.

This clone was observed once. The V and J genes are TRBV28 and TRBJ2-3, with 12 positions matching TRBD1. V gave up 5 bases and J gave up 1 base; unmatched junction bases: 4. Per the germline V gene, CDR1 is MDHEN and CDR2 is SYDVKM. CDR3 length: 16 amino acids. The CDR3 sequence: CASSQGTGGGTDTQYF. In nucleotides, the CDR3 is TGTGCCAGCAGTCAAGGGACAGGGGGCGGCACAGATACGCAGTATTTT.

The chain employs TRBV9 and TRBJ2-6; a weak D match, TRBD1 (6 bases). Deletions cut 3 bases from V and 2 bases from J, with 9 bases between. The CDR3 has 15 residues. Germline V CDR1 and CDR2: SGDLS, YYNGEE. The CDR3 spells CASSGPGAGANVLTF. The CDR3 DNA reads as TGTGCCAGCAGCGGACCAGGGGCTGGGGCCAACGTCCTGACTTTC.

The rearrangement links TRBV15 to TRBJ2-1; 14 positions match TRBD2. Unmatched junction bases numbered 3, after V lost 1 base and J lost 7 bases. Germline V gene data show CDR1 as LNHNV and CDR2 as YYDKDF (reference sequence). This CDR3 spans 16 amino acids. This CDR3 is CATSRARTSGRNEQFF. The CDR3 region has the DNA TGTGCCACCAGCAGAGCCCGGACTAGCGGGAGGAATGAGCAGTTCTTC. Full variable domain (outside the CDR3, taken from reference TRBV15 and TRBJ2-1): DAMVIQNPRYQVTQFGKPVTLSCSQTLNHNVMYWYQQKSSQAPKLLFHYYDKDFNNEADTPDNFQSRRPNTSFCFLDIRSPGLGDTAMYLCATSRARTSGRNEQFFGPGTRLTVL.

The V gene is TRBV5-4, the J gene TRBJ2-7; 10 bases map to TRBD1. The V segment lost 4 bases and the J segment 6 bases; nucleotides outside the gene matches: 7. The CDR3 extends over 14 amino acids. Germline CDR1 and CDR2: SGHNT and YYREEE (reference sequence). The CDR3: CASSGGDRGFEQYF. The CDR3 DNA sequence: TGTGCCAGCAGCGGCGGGGACAGGGGATTCGAGCAGTACTTC.

The chain combines TRBV2 with TRBJ2-6; the D gene is possibly TRBD2 (6 bases). The V end lost 6 bases, the J end lost 0 bases, and 18 bases lay between the germline ends. This CDR3 region has 18 residues. Germline assignment: CDR1 SNHLY and CDR2 FYNNEI. CDR3 loop: CASRWSRYGGSGANVLTF. CDR3 coding DNA: TGTGCCAGCAGATGGAGTCGATACGGGGGCTCTGGGGCCAACGTCCTGACTTTC.

This clone was counted once. The V and J genes are TRBV10-3 and TRBJ2-5; D remains unclear. The CDR3 length is 11 residues. Trimming took 8 bases from V and 5 from J, leaving 9 bases between them. CDR1 is ENHRY and CDR2 is SYGVKD in the germline V gene. This chain's CDR3 is CAIGSPETQYF. CDR3 coding DNA: TGTGCCATCGGTAGCCCCGAGACCCAGTACTTC.

The gene calls are TRBV6-4 and TRBJ1-1; 9 positions match TRBD1. The V gene's germline CDR1 is MRHNA and CDR2 SNTAGT. CDR3 length: 14 amino acids. V was pared by 4 bases and J by 10 bases, with 10 bases of the junction left unmatched. The CDR3 DNA sequence: TGTGCCAGCAGTGCCCTACCGGGACAGGGTGGAGCTTTCTTT. Its translation is CASSALPGQGGAFF.

J is TRBJ2-2 and V is TRBV7-9; 10 bases map to TRBD2. V lost 2 bases to trimming and J lost 3 bases; unmatched junction nucleotides: 3. The germline V gene has CDR1 SEHNR and CDR2 FQNEAQ (reference sequence). This CDR3 contains 16 residues. CDR3 region: CASSLLAGDHTGELFF. The CDR3 DNA reads as TGTGCCAGCAGCTTACTAGCGGGAGATCACACCGGGGAGCTGTTTTTT.